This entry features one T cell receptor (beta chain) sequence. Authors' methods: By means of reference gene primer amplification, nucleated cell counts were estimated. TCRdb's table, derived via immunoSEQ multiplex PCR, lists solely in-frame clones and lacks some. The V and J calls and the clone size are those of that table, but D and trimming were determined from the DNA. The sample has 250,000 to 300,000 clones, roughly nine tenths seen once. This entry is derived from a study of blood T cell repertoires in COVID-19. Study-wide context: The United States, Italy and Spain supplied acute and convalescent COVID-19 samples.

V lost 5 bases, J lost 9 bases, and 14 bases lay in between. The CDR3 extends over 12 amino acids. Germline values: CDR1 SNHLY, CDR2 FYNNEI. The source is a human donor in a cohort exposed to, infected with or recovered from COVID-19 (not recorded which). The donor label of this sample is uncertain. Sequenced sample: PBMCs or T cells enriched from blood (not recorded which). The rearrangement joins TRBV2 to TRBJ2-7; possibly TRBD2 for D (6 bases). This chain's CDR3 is CASSYLGGGQYF. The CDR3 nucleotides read TGTGCCAGCAGTTACTTGGGGGGAGGGCAGTACTTC.